These 8 T cell receptor beta chains originate from one sample sequenced in a study of T cell repertoires in cytomegalovirus infection. TCRdb used MiXCR to reprocess the reads, holding one entry per CDR3 protein. The table shows 300,000 to 400,000 distinct CDR3 sequences, with 25% to 35% occurring only once. No cognate antigen is known for these TCRs. This material consisted of cultured PBMCs, taken from culture after CMV antigen stimulation. These receptors were obtained from a human donor in good health (CMV status not recorded). Some clones in this sample may be carry-over from other donors' samples.

The rearrangement joins TRBV19 to TRBJ2-3; TRBD1 or TRBD2 may be the D gene (5 bases each). The V end lost 5 bases, the J end lost 0 bases, and 9 bases lay between the germline ends. This CDR3 contains 14 residues. Germline V gene sequence: CDR1 LNHDA, CDR2 SQIVND (reference sequence). For the CDR3, the DNA is TGTGCCAGTAGTGCCCGGGACAGCACAGATACGCAGTATTTT. Translation gives CASSARDSTDTQYF.

This clonotype occurred a few times. The chain combines TRBV10-3 with TRBJ1-1; TRBD1 is a possible D gene (5 bases). Looked up from germline, CDR1 is ENHRY and CDR2 is SYGVKD. This CDR3 spans 11 amino acids. V was pared by 10 bases and J by 7 bases, with 13 bases between. The CDR3 sequence: CASRWGNEAFF. Written as DNA, the CDR3 is TGTGCCAGCCGCTGGGGGAATGAAGCTTTCTTT.

A few counts support this clonotype. The rearrangement joins TRBV5-1 to TRBJ1-2; a possible D gene is TRBD1 (6 bases). The CDR3 is 15 amino acids. Trimming took off 4 bases at V and 6 bases at J, with 19 bases between the two ends. The germline V gene has CDR1 SGHRS and CDR2 YFSETQ. The CDR3 here is CASSVNQQGVDGYTF. In DNA form, the CDR3 reads TGCGCCAGCAGCGTAAATCAACAGGGTGTAGATGGCTACACCTTC.

Only a few counts were recorded for this clonotype. This chain connects TRBV12-3 or TRBV12-4 to TRBJ2-7, with 8 bases fitting TRBD1. J was trimmed by 4 bases and V by 2 bases; bases with no gene match: 7. The CDR3 contains 15 residues. The DNA for the CDR3 is TGTGCCAGCAGTTTATTCCCGGACAGGGTGTACGAGCAGTACTTC. Its translation is CASSLFPDRVYEQYF.

The CDR3 loop is CASSLWGADYGYTF. The CDR3 DNA reads as TGTGCCAGCAGCTTATGGGGGGCAGATTATGGCTACACCTTC. The chain combines TRBV7-9 with TRBJ1-2; maybe TRBD1 (6 bases). V was trimmed by 2 bases and J by 5 bases, leaving 12 bases between them. This CDR3 is 14 amino acids long. CDR1 is SEHNR, CDR2 FQNEAQ, per germline (reference sequence).

V gene TRBV28 combines with J gene TRBJ1-5; D ambiguous. Trimming stripped 7 bases from V and 0 bases from J, with 10 bases between. Germline CDR1 and CDR2: MDHEN and SYDVKM. The CDR3 is 14 residues long. Written as DNA, the CDR3 is TGTGCCAGCAATATACAAGATAGCAATCAGCCCCAGCATTTT. It codes for CASNIQDSNQPQHF.

This clonotype was found many times. The chain couples TRBV6-1 to TRBJ1-2; D unclear. The CDR3 sequence is 11 residues long. V dropped 3 bases and J dropped 8 bases, with 7 bases sitting between them. Germline lookup yields CDR1 MNHNS and CDR2 SASEGT. The CDR3 DNA reads TGTGCCAGCAGTGAGTCCTGGGGCTACACCTTC. Translated, it gives CASSESWGYTF.

This clonotype was recorded many times. The rearrangement uses TRBV7-2 and TRBJ1-2; 7 bases are a match to TRBD1. Germline CDR1 is SGHTA and CDR2 is FQGNSA. The CDR3 spans 14 residues. Trimming at V came to 6 bases and at J to 4 bases, leaving 8 bases not matched to a gene. DNA for the CDR3: TGTGCCAGCAGTCGGAACAGGGGAGGCTATGGCTACACCTTC. Translated: CASSRNRGGYGYTF.